These T cell receptor beta chains were read from a single sample in a study of T cell changes during pregnancy in multiple sclerosis. TCRdb keeps only in-frame clones here, not all; method: immunoSEQ multiplex PCR. This sample yields over 85,000 clones, of which 80% to 95% are seen a single time; around 1.7% belongs to the top ten. This specimen was peripheral blood, taken in the first trimester of pregnancy. These receptors were obtained from a female donor in good health, enrolled as a control in a pregnancy study. The CDR3 runs from the conserved cysteine through the conserved F or W. A D gene is named only where the DNA matches it firmly. Only some rows state a clone size, as once, few, many or a class for expanded clones.

J: TRBJ1-2
D: -
V: TRBV11-2
size: -
DNA: TGTGCCAGCAGCCCAGACAGTAACTATGGCTACACCTTC
CDR3: CASSPDSNYGYTF

J: TRBJ1-5
D: -
V: TRBV7-2
size: -
DNA: TGTGCCAGCGGCGGAGAAGCTCAGCCCCAGCATTTT
CDR3: CASGGEAQPQHF

J: TRBJ1-5
D: -
V: TRBV7-8
size: -
DNA: TGTGCCAGCAGCGCAACAGGGAATAGTCAGCCCCAGCATTTT
CDR3: CASSATGNSQPQHF

J: TRBJ2-7
D: TRBD2
V: TRBV4-3
size: -
DNA: TGCGCCAGCAGCCAAGATCGGACTAGCGGGGGCCTCGAGCAGTACTTC
CDR3: CASSQDRTSGGLEQYF

J: TRBJ2-4
D: TRBD2
V: TRBV5-1
size: -
DNA: TGCGCCAGCAGCCCTGGGGCGGGGGGAAACATTCAGTACTTC
CDR3: CASSPGAGGNIQYF

J: TRBJ1-3
D: -
V: TRBV19
size: -
DNA: TGTGCCAGTAGTAACGCAGGCGCTGGAAACACCATATATTTT
CDR3: CASSNAGAGNTIYF

J: TRBJ1-2
D: -
V: TRBV5-6
size: -
DNA: TGTGCCAGCAGCCCGGGGAGGGGAAATGGCTACACCTTC
CDR3: CASSPGRGNGYTF

J: TRBJ2-4
D: -
V: TRBV19
size: -
DNA: TGTGCCAGTACAAGGGATCAACGGGACTCCAAAAACATTCAGTACTTC
CDR3: CASTRDQRDSKNIQYF

J: TRBJ1-4
D: TRBD1
V: TRBV20-1
size: -
DNA: TGCAGTGCTCACAGGACAGGGCACAAGATTTTT
CDR3: CSAHRTGHKIF

J: TRBJ2-2
D: -
V: TRBV7-8
size: -
DNA: TGTGCCAGCAGCTTCCTAGCTGGCGGGGAGCTGTTTTTT
CDR3: CASSFLAGGELFF

J: TRBJ2-3
D: TRBD2
V: TRBV7-9
size: -
DNA: TGTGCCAGCAGCATTACTAGCGGGGGGGCCGGCACAGATACGCAGTATTTT
CDR3: CASSITSGGAGTDTQYF

J: TRBJ2-1
D: TRBD2
V: TRBV7-2
size: -
DNA: TGTGCCAGCAGCTTTGCCGGGACTAGCGGGAATGAGCAGTTCTTC
CDR3: CASSFAGTSGNEQFF

J: TRBJ2-5
D: -
V: TRBV27
size: few
DNA: TGTGCCAGCAGGGGACACCTACAAGAGACCCAGTACTTC
CDR3: CASRGHLQETQYF

J: TRBJ1-2
D: -
V: TRBV28
size: -
DNA: TGTGCCAGCAGGCCCGGGGGGGGGCTAAGGGGCTACACCTTC
CDR3: CASRPGGGLRGYTF

J: TRBJ1-1
D: -
V: TRBV7-2
size: -
DNA: TGTGCCAGCAGCTTAGGGGCACAGATCACTGAAGCTTTCTTT
CDR3: CASSLGAQITEAFF

J: TRBJ1-4
D: TRBD1
V: TRBV5-8
size: few
DNA: TGTGCCAGCAGCTTGGCCGGGACAGATTCGGTGGGTCTAGGACTGTTTTTT
CDR3: CASSLAGTDSVGLGLFF

J: TRBJ1-6
D: -
V: TRBV27
size: -
DNA: TGTGCCAGCAGTAGCGGACAGCATAATTCACCCCTCCACTTT
CDR3: CASSSGQHNSPLHF

J: TRBJ1-2
D: -
V: TRBV14
size: once
DNA: TGTGCCAGCAGCCAAGTCCGGAGCGGGGGAGGCTACACCTTC
CDR3: CASSQVRSGGGYTF

J: TRBJ1-2
D: -
V: TRBV7-2
size: -
DNA: TGTGCCAGCAGCCCTAGCCTGGGGGGCTACACCTTC
CDR3: CASSPSLGGYTF

J: TRBJ1-5
D: TRBD1
V: TRBV4-1
size: -
DNA: TGCGCCAGCAGTTTGACCGGGACAGCTAGCAATCAGCCCCAGCATTTT
CDR3: CASSLTGTASNQPQHF

J: TRBJ1-1
D: -
V: TRBV5-4
size: -
DNA: TGTGCCAGCAGCCCTTTCGGTCCGGTCATGAACACTGAAGCTTTCTTT
CDR3: CASSPFGPVMNTEAFF

J: TRBJ1-3
D: -
V: TRBV27
size: -
DNA: TGTGCCAGCAGTTTATACGGCGGCTCAACCATATATTTT
CDR3: CASSLYGGSTIYF

J: TRBJ2-7
D: -
V: TRBV20-1
size: -
DNA: TGCAGTGCTAGTCTTCAGTACGAGCAGTACTTC
CDR3: CSASLQYEQYF

J: TRBJ2-5
D: TRBD2
V: TRBV5-4
size: -
DNA: TGTGCCAGCAGCCCTCGATCGGGCGGGGGAGGGGCAAGGGTGACCCAGTACTTC
CDR3: CASSPRSGGGGARVTQYF

J: TRBJ1-2
D: -
V: TRBV5-6
size: -
DNA: TGTGCCAGCAGCTTGGTACGGTATGGCTACACCTTC
CDR3: CASSLVRYGYTF

J: TRBJ2-3
D: -
V: TRBV7-3
size: -
DNA: TGTGCCAGCAGCCCAACACCAGGGGCACACACAGATACGCAGTATTTT
CDR3: CASSPTPGAHTDTQYF

J: TRBJ2-1
D: -
V: TRBV27
size: -
DNA: TGTGCCAGCAGTTTAAGGCGGCAGGGGGGCGATGAGCAGTTCTTC
CDR3: CASSLRRQGGDEQFF

J: TRBJ1-4
D: TRBD1
V: TRBV6-5
size: once
DNA: TGTGCCAGCAGTTATGGATGGGACAGGGAGGGAGAAAAACTGTTTTTT
CDR3: CASSYGWDREGEKLFF

J: TRBJ2-1
D: TRBD1
V: TRBV2
size: -
DNA: TGTGCCAGCAGAAGACAGGGTGGCCGCAATGAGCAGTTCTTC
CDR3: CASRRQGGRNEQFF

J: TRBJ1-3
D: -
V: TRBV6-5
size: -
DNA: TGTGCCAGCAGTTACTCGGGGGGGATCACTGGAAACACCATATATTTT
CDR3: CASSYSGGITGNTIYF

J: TRBJ1-5
D: TRBD1
V: TRBV7-2
size: -
DNA: TGTGCCAGCAGCTTACTCTTACAGGGGGCTCGTATGAATCAGCCCCAGCATTTT
CDR3: CASSLLLQGARMNQPQHF

J: TRBJ1-4
D: TRBD1
V: TRBV2
size: -
DNA: TGTGCCAGTCGGACAGGACGTAATGAAAAACTGTTTTTT
CDR3: CASRTGRNEKLFF

J: TRBJ2-1
D: -
V: TRBV12-5
size: -
DNA: TGTGCTAGTGGTTTGGTGAGTGAGCAGTTCTTC
CDR3: CASGLVSEQFF

J: TRBJ2-3
D: TRBD2
V: TRBV11-2
size: -
DNA: TGTGCCAGCAGCTCGGGGGGTTATAGCACAGATACGCAGTATTTT
CDR3: CASSSGGYSTDTQYF

J: TRBJ1-1
D: -
V: TRBV6-5
size: -
DNA: TGTGCCAGCAGAGGGGAAGGTTACACTGAAGCTTTCTTT
CDR3: CASRGEGYTEAFF

J: TRBJ1-2
D: -
V: TRBV4-3
size: -
DNA: TGCGCCAGCAGCCAAGTTGGTCAGGAGGGCACCTTC
CDR3: CASSQVGQEGTF

J: TRBJ1-2
D: TRBD1
V: TRBV28
size: -
DNA: TGTGCCAGCAGCCGGGACAGGGCCGGCTACACCTTC
CDR3: CASSRDRAGYTF

J: TRBJ2-2
D: TRBD1
V: TRBV7-3
size: -
DNA: TGTGCCAGCAGCCCCCAGGGACAGGGGGTTGGCGGGGAGCTGTTTTTT
CDR3: CASSPQGQGVGGELFF

J: TRBJ1-2
D: -
V: TRBV5-1
size: -
DNA: TGCGCCAGCAGCTTGGACAGGGCGGGCTATGGCTACACCTTC
CDR3: CASSLDRAGYGYTF

J: TRBJ1-1
D: TRBD1
V: TRBV4-1
size: -
DNA: TGCGCCAGCAGCCAAGATTTTCAGGACAGGGAATCTCGGGATGCCGCTTTCTTT
CDR3: CASSQDFQDRESRDAAFF

J: TRBJ1-2
D: -
V: TRBV9
size: many
DNA: TGTGCCAGCAGCGAGCATGGGACACAGGGAGATGGCTACACCTTC
CDR3: CASSEHGTQGDGYTF

J: TRBJ1-2
D: TRBD1
V: TRBV30
size: -
DNA: TGTGCCGGAGACAGGGGGTCGATCGGCTACACCTTC
CDR3: CAGDRGSIGYTF

J: TRBJ2-6
D: -
V: TRBV4-3
size: -
DNA: TGCGCCAGTGGGGCCCGACTGAACTCTGGGGCCAACGTCCTGACTTTC
CDR3: CASGARLNSGANVLTF

J: TRBJ2-7
D: TRBD1
V: TRBV14
size: -
DNA: TGTGCCAGCAGCCCCCAAAGTCTAGGGCGGGACAGGGGATTCAACGAGCAGTACTTC
CDR3: CASSPQSLGRDRGFNEQYF

J: TRBJ1-2
D: -
V: TRBV30
size: -
DNA: TGTGCCTGGACGTCGGAGCGCTTCTATGGCTACACCTTC
CDR3: CAWTSERFYGYTF

J: TRBJ2-6
D: -
V: TRBV14
size: few
DNA: TGTGCCAGCAGCCAAGTCTTTGGGGCCAACGTCCTGACTTTC
CDR3: CASSQVFGANVLTF

J: TRBJ2-1
D: -
V: TRBV7-2
size: -
DNA: TGTGCCAGCAGCTTGGACGGGGGGCCCAATGAGCAGTTCTTC
CDR3: CASSLDGGPNEQFF

J: TRBJ2-3
D: TRBD2
V: TRBV15
size: -
DNA: TGTGCCACCACGTCCGAGCGGGGGAGCACAGATACGCAGTATTTT
CDR3: CATTSERGSTDTQYF

J: TRBJ2-1
D: -
V: TRBV27
size: -
DNA: TGTACTACCGGGACTCAGACGGCTGAGCAGTTCTTC
CDR3: CTTGTQTAEQFF

J: TRBJ1-2
D: TRBD1
V: TRBV7-2
size: few
DNA: TGTGCCAGCAGCATCACCCGGACAGGGAACTATGGCTACACCTTC
CDR3: CASSITRTGNYGYTF

J: TRBJ1-1
D: -
V: TRBV9
size: -
DNA: TGTGCCCCAGCAGCGCAGTTAGCTTTCGTATTTCTGTGTGCCGTGATCGCGTTTACTGAAGCTTTCTTT
CDR3: CAPAAQLAFVFLCAVIAFTEAFF

J: TRBJ1-5
D: -
V: TRBV6-8
size: once
DNA: TGTGCCAGCAGTTACTGCGGTGTGAGCAATCAGCCCCAGCATTTT
CDR3: CASSYCGVSNQPQHF